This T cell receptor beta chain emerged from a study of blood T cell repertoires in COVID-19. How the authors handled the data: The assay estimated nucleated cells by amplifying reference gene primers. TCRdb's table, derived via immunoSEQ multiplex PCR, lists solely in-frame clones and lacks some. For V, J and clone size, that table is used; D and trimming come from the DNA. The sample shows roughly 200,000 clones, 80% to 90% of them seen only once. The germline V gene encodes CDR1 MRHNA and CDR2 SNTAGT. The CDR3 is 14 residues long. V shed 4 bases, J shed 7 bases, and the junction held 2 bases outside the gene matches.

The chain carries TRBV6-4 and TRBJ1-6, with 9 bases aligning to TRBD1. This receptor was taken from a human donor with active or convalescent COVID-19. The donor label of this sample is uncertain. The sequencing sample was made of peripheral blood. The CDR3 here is CASSGGQGNSPLHF. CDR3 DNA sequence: TGTGCCAGCAGTGGAGGACAGGGGAATTCACCCCTCCACTTT.